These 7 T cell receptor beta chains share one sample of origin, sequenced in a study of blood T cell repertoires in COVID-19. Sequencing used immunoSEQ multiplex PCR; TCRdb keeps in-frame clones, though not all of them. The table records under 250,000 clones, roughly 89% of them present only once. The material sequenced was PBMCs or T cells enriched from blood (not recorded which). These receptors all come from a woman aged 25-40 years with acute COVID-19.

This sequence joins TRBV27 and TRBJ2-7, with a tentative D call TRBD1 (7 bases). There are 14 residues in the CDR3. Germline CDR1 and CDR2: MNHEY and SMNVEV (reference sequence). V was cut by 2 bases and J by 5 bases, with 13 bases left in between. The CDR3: CASSLGPRGDEQYF. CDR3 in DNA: TGTGCCAGCAGTTTAGGACCCAGGGGGGACGAGCAGTACTTC.

The CDR3 here is CAISELSSRESGEGLFF. The DNA for the CDR3 is TGTGCCATCAGTGAGCTTTCTAGCCGGGAATCTGGGGAAGGACTGTTTTTT. This chain joins TRBV10-3 and TRBJ1-4; D gene unclear. CDR1 and CDR2 from the germline V gene are ENHRY and SYGVKD. V lost 2 bases to trimming and J lost 13 bases, with 26 bases between them. CDR3 length equals 17 residues.

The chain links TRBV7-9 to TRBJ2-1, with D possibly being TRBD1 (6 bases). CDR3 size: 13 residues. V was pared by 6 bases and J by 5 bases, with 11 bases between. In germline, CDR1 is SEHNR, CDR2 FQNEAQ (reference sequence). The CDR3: CASRMDRNNEQFF. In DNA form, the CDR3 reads TGTGCCAGCAGAATGGACAGAAACAATGAGCAGTTCTTC.

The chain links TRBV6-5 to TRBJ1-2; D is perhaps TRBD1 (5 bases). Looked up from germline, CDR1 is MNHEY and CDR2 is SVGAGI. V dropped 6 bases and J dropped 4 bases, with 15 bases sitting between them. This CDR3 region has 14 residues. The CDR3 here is CASRGGSVGYGYTF. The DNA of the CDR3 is TGTGCCAGCAGGGGGGGGTCCGTGGGCTATGGCTACACCTTC.

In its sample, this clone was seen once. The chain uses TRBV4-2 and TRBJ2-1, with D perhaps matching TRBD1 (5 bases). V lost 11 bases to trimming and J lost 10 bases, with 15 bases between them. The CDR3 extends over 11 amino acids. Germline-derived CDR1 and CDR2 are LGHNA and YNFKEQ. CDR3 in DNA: TGTGCCGGGGCGCAGGGCGGAGAGCAGTTCTTC. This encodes CAGAQGGEQFF.

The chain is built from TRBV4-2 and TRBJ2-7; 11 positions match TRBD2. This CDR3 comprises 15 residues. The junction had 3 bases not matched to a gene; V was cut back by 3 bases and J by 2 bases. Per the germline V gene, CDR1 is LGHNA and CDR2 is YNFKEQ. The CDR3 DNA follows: TGTGCCAGCAGCCAGACTAGCGGGGCAACCTACGAGCAGTACTTC. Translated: CASSQTSGATYEQYF.

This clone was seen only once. The CDR3 sequence is CSVTVMGYEQYF. The CDR3 DNA reads as TGCAGCGTTACAGTAATGGGCTACGAGCAGTACTTC. The rearrangement joins TRBV29-1 to TRBJ2-7; D is unresolved. Germline CDR1 and CDR2: SQVTM and ANQGSEA. V dropped 5 bases and J dropped 3 bases, with 11 bases sitting between them. The CDR3 length is 12 residues.